This entry is about one T cell receptor beta chain. Sequencing used immunoSEQ multiplex PCR; TCRdb keeps in-frame clones, though not all of them. Of approximately 14,000 clones in the sample, around 88% were seen once. This specimen comes from a study of chemoradiotherapy in HPV16-positive cancers. Over chemoradiotherapy, repertoires were sampled more than once. Trimming shortened V by 5 bases and J by 8 bases, and 18 bases separated the two germline ends. The CDR3 contains 14 residues. Germline V gene sequence: CDR1 SEHNR, CDR2 FQNEAQ (reference sequence). This sequence was found in a human donor with HPV-associated anogenital cancer. This sample comprised blood, obtained from a patient who underwent chemoradiotherapy. The V gene is TRBV7-9, the J gene TRBJ1-2; D possibly corresponds to TRBD1 (5 bases). The CDR3 DNA reads TGTGCCAGCAGCCCGGTCTTAAGGGGCGGAGGCTACACCTTC. Its translation is CASSPVLRGGGYTF.